Below, 26 T cell receptor beta chains from the same sample are listed, as sequenced in a study of blood T cell repertoires in COVID-19. The repertoire was sequenced with immunoSEQ multiplex PCR; TCRdb's copy has only in-frame clones and lacks some. The data hold 300,000 to 400,000 clones, with about 83% observed a single time. What was sequenced was peripheral blood. These receptors came from a man under 40 with active or convalescent COVID-19.

V and J are TRBV28 and TRBJ2-3; perhaps TRBD1 as D (6 bases). Trimming removed 1 base at V and 1 base at J, with 12 bases between. Germline assignment: CDR1 MDHEN and CDR2 SYDVKM. The CDR3 spans 16 residues. CDR3 nucleotides: TGTGCCAGCAGTTTATTGGCCCGGACAGGCACAGATACGCAGTATTTT. It codes for CASSLLARTGTDTQYF.

V gene TRBV5-1 combines with J gene TRBJ1-2; TRBD1 might be the D (5 bases). Germline values: CDR1 SGHRS, CDR2 YFSETQ. V lost 0 bases and J lost 3, with 15 bases in between. The CDR3 is made up of 16 amino acids. The CDR3, as DNA: TGCGCCAGCAGCTTGGTCCCTTGGAGGGACCACTATGGCTACACCTTC. Amino acids: CASSLVPWRDHYGYTF. Full variable domain (rest looked up from reference TRBV5-1 and TRBJ1-2): KAGVTQTPRYLIKTRGQQVTLSCSPISGHRSVSWYQQTPGQGLQFLFEYFSETQRNKGNFPGRFSGRQFSNSRSEMNVSTLELGDSALYLCASSLVPWRDHYGYTFGSGTRLTVV.

V usage is TRBV14 and J usage is TRBJ2-2, with 9 positions matching TRBD1. V gave up 3 bases and J gave up 4 bases; unmatched junction bases: 9. CDR1 SGHDN and CDR2 FVKESK come from the germline V gene. CDR3 length equals 17 residues. Written as DNA, the CDR3 is TGTGCCAGCAGCCAGGCCCGGGACAGGGAAGTCACCGGGGAGCTGTTTTTT. Its protein product is CASSQARDREVTGELFF. The full variable domain, with the rest looked up from reference TRBV14 and TRBJ2-2, is EAGVTQFPSHSVIEKGQTVTLRCDPISGHDNLYWYRRVMGKEIKFLLHFVKESKQDESGMPNNRFLAERTGGTYSTLKVQPAELEDSGVYFCASSQARDREVTGELFFGEGSRLTVL.

This clone was seen only once. The V gene is TRBV20-1, the J gene TRBJ2-3; 10 nucleotides agree with TRBD2. The CDR3 length is 15 residues. J gave up 4 bases and V 3 bases, and 7 bases lay outside the gene matches. In germline, CDR1 is DFQATT, CDR2 SNEGSKA (reference sequence). The CDR3 region is CSASPSGSLPDTQYF. DNA of the CDR3: TGCAGTGCTAGTCCTAGCGGGAGTCTACCAGATACGCAGTATTTT.

The chain links TRBV28 to TRBJ1-1, with a tentative D call TRBD1 (6 bases). The germline CDR1 and CDR2 sequences are MDHEN and SYDVKM. Trimming removed 8 bases at V and 2 bases at J, with 12 bases between. The CDR3 covers 13 residues. CDR3 coding DNA: TGTGCCAGCGTGCCCGGGACAAACACTGAAGCTTTCTTT. This gives the protein CASVPGTNTEAFF.

The rearrangement links TRBV19 to TRBJ1-1, with 7 bases fitting TRBD1. This CDR3 spans 15 amino acids. The germline gives CDR1 LNHDA, CDR2 SQIVND (reference sequence). J gave up 4 bases and V 3 bases, and 8 bases lay outside the gene matches. CDR3 residues: CASSIGRGLGTEAFF. Here the CDR3 DNA reads TGTGCCAGTAGTATCGGGAGGGGGCTTGGCACTGAAGCTTTCTTT.

The rearrangement links TRBV28 to TRBJ2-5; 11 nucleotides agree with TRBD2. The CDR3 runs to 16 residues. Trimming at V came to 3 bases and at J to 5 bases, leaving 8 bases not matched to a gene. Germline V gene data show CDR1 as MDHEN and CDR2 as SYDVKM. This CDR3 reads CASSLITSGSMETQYF. CDR3 DNA sequence: TGTGCCAGCAGTTTGATAACTAGCGGGAGTATGGAGACCCAGTACTTC.

The chain joins TRBV7-9 to TRBJ2-3; 7 nucleotides match TRBD2. This CDR3 has 17 residues. The V gene end was trimmed by 11 bases and the J gene end by 2 bases; junction bases not matched to a gene: 19. The germline CDR1 and CDR2 sequences are SEHNR and FQNEAQ (reference sequence). Here the CDR3 reads CALALWSSGVDTDTQYF. CDR3 coding DNA: TGTGCCCTCGCCTTGTGGTCGAGCGGGGTTGACACAGATACGCAGTATTTT.

This clone was detected only a few times. The CDR3 sequence is CASSQEIQVLNTEAFF. CDR3 sequence (DNA): TGTGCCAGCAGCCAAGAAATCCAGGTGCTGAACACTGAAGCTTTCTTT. The gene calls are TRBV4-2 and TRBJ1-1; no definite D call. The CDR3 covers 16 residues. CDR1 is LGHNA and CDR2 is YNFKEQ in the germline V gene. The germline V and J ends were trimmed by 0 bases and 0 bases, with 11 bases remaining between them.

The rearrangement uses TRBV4-3 and TRBJ1-2; D might be TRBD1 (6 bases). The CDR3 runs 16 residues. The V end was cut by 0 bases, the J end by 3 bases, with 14 bases between. CDR1 is LGHNA and CDR2 is YSLEER in the germline V gene. CDR3 coding DNA: TGCGCCAGCAGCCAAGACCTTGGTCCAGGGGACTATGGCTACACCTTC. Amino acids: CASSQDLGPGDYGYTF.

The chain couples TRBV5-1 to TRBJ2-7, with D tentatively TRBD1 (6 bases). The germline gives CDR1 SGHRS, CDR2 YFSETQ. The CDR3 is 13 residues long. V lost 4 bases and J lost 7, with 15 bases in between. CDR3: CASSPALGTEQYF. The DNA for the CDR3 is TGCGCCAGCAGCCCCGCCCTTGGGACAGAGCAGTACTTC.

The rearrangement uses TRBV6-2 or TRBV6-3 and TRBJ2-3; a possible D gene is TRBD2 (6 bases). V lost 5 bases and J 6 bases, leaving 18 bases between the germline ends. From germline, CDR1 is MNHEY and CDR2 SVGEGT. The CDR3 sequence is 15 residues long. The CDR3 sequence: CASSPGGGRGDTQYF. The CDR3 nucleotides are TGTGCCAGCAGTCCCGGGGGAGGACGCGGGGATACGCAGTATTTT.

This clone was detected only once. The CDR3 DNA reads as TGTGCCAGCAGCTTAACGTCTACCTATAATTCACCCCTCCACTTT. Translation: CASSLTSTYNSPLHF. The rearrangement links TRBV11-2 to TRBJ1-6, with D unresolved. The V gene's germline CDR1 is SGHAT and CDR2 FQNNGV. The CDR3 loop spans 15 amino acids. V lost 2 bases and J lost 2, with 7 bases in between.

Details on this clone: Mismatch with germline at one junction end may stem from a read error. The chain combines TRBV6-5 with TRBJ1-1; the D is unclear. This CDR3 is 12 amino acids long. Germline V gene data show CDR1 as MNHEY and CDR2 as SVGAGI. CDR3 nucleotide sequence: TGTGCCAGCACCAAACCTCAGTACCGGGTTTCCTTT. Encoded protein: CASTKPQYRVSF.

This sequence joins TRBV5-4 and TRBJ2-3; weak D call: TRBD2 (5 bases). CDR3 length: 16 amino acids. CDR1 is SGHNT and CDR2 is YYREEE in the germline V gene (reference sequence). V dropped 0 bases and J dropped 2 bases, with 13 bases sitting between them. CDR3 in DNA: TGTGCCAGCAGCTTGGACGGCGGAGGAAACACAGATACGCAGTATTTT. Its translation: CASSLDGGGNTDTQYF. The whole variable domain, filled in from reference TRBV5-4 and TRBJ2-3, reads ETGVTQSPTHLIKTRGQQVTLRCSSQSGHNTVSWYQQALGQGPQFIFQYYREEENGRGNFPPRFSGLQFPNYSSELNVNALELDDSALYLCASSLDGGGNTDTQYFGPGTRLTVL.

This clone appeared once. The V call is TRBV4-2, the J call TRBJ1-2; 8 bases map to TRBD1. The V gene's germline CDR1 is LGHNA and CDR2 YNFKEQ. Trimming at V came to 0 bases and at J to 5 bases, leaving 8 bases not matched to a gene. The CDR3 is made up of 16 amino acids. Here the CDR3 reads CASSQDRQGLGYGYTF. The CDR3 DNA reads TGTGCCAGCAGCCAAGATCGACAGGGGCTAGGGTATGGCTACACCTTC.

Details on this clone: Other DNA sequences from this sample encode an identical CDR3 as well. This chain uses TRBV5-6 with TRBJ1-1; the D is unclear. The germline CDR1 and CDR2 sequences are SGHDT and YYEEEE. The CDR3 runs to 13 residues. The V end lost 4 bases, the J end lost 1 base, and 8 bases lay between the germline ends. DNA of the CDR3: TGTGCCAGCAGCCCGACTGGGAACACTGAAGCTTTCTTT. Translated: CASSPTGNTEAFF.

This clone appeared a single time. The chain links TRBV4-2 to TRBJ1-4, with a possible D match to TRBD1 (6 bases). Germline CDR1 reads LGHNA; CDR2 reads YNFKEQ. V was trimmed by 0 bases and J by 5 bases, leaving 19 bases between them. The CDR3 contains 18 residues. The DNA for the CDR3 is TGTGCCAGCAGCCAAGAGTCCCGAGGGGGATTGGTCAATGAAAAACTGTTTTTT. It encodes CASSQESRGGLVNEKLFF.

The genes are TRBV5-6 and TRBJ1-1; 7 bases are a match to TRBD1. The germline CDR1 and CDR2 sequences are SGHDT and YYEEEE. The CDR3 covers 16 residues. Germline trimming cut 2 bases from V and 4 bases from J; bases unmatched to any gene: 11. The CDR3 DNA follows: TGTGCCAGCAGCTTAGGCAACAGGGGATACGGCACTGAAGCTTTCTTT. It encodes CASSLGNRGYGTEAFF. Using reference TRBV5-6 and TRBJ1-1 for the parts outside the CDR3, the full variable domain is DAGVTQSPTHLIKTRGQQVTLRCSPKSGHDTVSWYQQALGQGPQFIFQYYEEEERQRGNFPDRFSGHQFPNYSSELNVNALLLGDSALYLCASSLGNRGYGTEAFFGQGTRLTVV.

This clone was observed once. The chain recombines TRBV29-1 with TRBJ2-2; 9 nucleotides match TRBD1. CDR1 is SQVTM, CDR2 ANQGSEA, per germline. The CDR3 is 14 residues long. Trimming cost V 1 base and J 4 bases; bases outside gene matches: 1. The CDR3 DNA follows: TGCAGCGTTGAAGTGGGACAGGGCACCGGGGAGCTGTTTTTT. It codes for CSVEVGQGTGELFF.

As DNA, the CDR3 is TGTGCCAGCAGTGATACGCGGGGTAACTATGGCTACACCTTC. Encoded protein: CASSDTRGNYGYTF. The rearrangement uses TRBV2 and TRBJ1-2; D is uncertain. The germline CDR1 and CDR2 sequences are SNHLY and FYNNEI. The CDR3 totals 14 residues. V shed 3 bases and J shed 1 base, with 9 bases lying between them.

CDR3 amino acids: CASSFPGTTSGEQFF. The CDR3 bases are TGTGCCAGCAGTTTCCCCGGGACTACCTCCGGGGAGCAGTTCTTC. This chain joins TRBV28 and TRBJ2-1; 7 nucleotides line up with TRBD2. CDR3 size: 15 residues. V lost 3 bases to trimming and J lost 10 bases; unmatched junction nucleotides: 12. CDR1 and CDR2 from the germline V gene are MDHEN and SYDVKM.

This chain's CDR3 is CASTGSNTGELFF. CDR3 nucleotide sequence: TGTGCCAGCACAGGCTCGAACACCGGGGAGCTGTTTTTT. The rearrangement links TRBV6-5 to TRBJ2-2, with no clear D. The CDR3 spans 13 residues. Trimming removed 7 bases from V and 0 bases from J, with 6 bases in between. From germline, CDR1 is MNHEY and CDR2 SVGAGI.

The chain carries TRBV19 and TRBJ1-1; D perhaps matches TRBD1 (5 bases). Trimming left V 1 base short and J 1 base short, with 19 bases between. CDR1 and CDR2 (germline): LNHDA, SQIVND (reference sequence). This CDR3 has 18 amino acids. The CDR3 here is CASSIGGRGSVWNTEAFF. In nucleotides, the CDR3 is TGTGCCAGTAGTATAGGGGGCCGTGGCAGCGTGTGGAACACTGAAGCTTTCTTT.

The chain couples TRBV5-1 to TRBJ2-3, with unresolved D. The CDR3 runs to 12 residues. Germline CDR1 SGHRS, CDR2 YFSETQ. Trimming removed 0 bases from V and 4 bases from J, with 3 bases in between. This chain's CDR3 is CASSLAADTQYF. The DNA for the CDR3 is TGCGCCAGCAGCTTGGCCGCAGATACGCAGTATTTT.

This clone turned up a few times. The rearrangement uses TRBV7-2 and TRBJ2-1, with 7 bases fitting TRBD2. CDR1 and CDR2 from the germline V gene are SGHTA and FQGNSA. J was trimmed by 7 bases and V by 2 bases; bases with no gene match: 8. This CDR3 region has 15 residues. CDR3 protein: CASSLTVGGGNEQFF. DNA of the CDR3: TGTGCCAGCAGCTTAACCGTGGGGGGAGGGAATGAGCAGTTCTTC.